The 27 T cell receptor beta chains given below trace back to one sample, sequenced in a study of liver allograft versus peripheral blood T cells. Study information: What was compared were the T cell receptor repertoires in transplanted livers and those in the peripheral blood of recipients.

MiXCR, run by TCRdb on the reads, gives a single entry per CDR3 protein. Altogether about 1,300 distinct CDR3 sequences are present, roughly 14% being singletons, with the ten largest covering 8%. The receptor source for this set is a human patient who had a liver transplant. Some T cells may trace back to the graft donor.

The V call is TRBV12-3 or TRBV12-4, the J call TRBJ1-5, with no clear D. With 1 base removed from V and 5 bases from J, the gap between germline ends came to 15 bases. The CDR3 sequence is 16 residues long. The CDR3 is CASSLEGSGRYQPQHF. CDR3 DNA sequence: TGTGCCAGCAGTTTAGAGGGCAGCGGGCGGTATCAGCCCCAGCATTTT.

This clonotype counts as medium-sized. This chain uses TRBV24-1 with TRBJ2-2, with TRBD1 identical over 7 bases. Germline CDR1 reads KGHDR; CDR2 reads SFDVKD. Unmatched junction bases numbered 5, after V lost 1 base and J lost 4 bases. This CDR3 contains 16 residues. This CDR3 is CATSDFTGVGTGELFF. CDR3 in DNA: TGTGCCACCAGTGATTTTACAGGGGTGGGCACCGGGGAGCTGTTTTTT.

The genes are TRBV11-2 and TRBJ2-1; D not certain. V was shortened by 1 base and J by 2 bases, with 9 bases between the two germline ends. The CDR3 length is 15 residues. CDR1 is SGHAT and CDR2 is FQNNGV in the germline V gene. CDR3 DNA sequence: TGTGCCAGCAGCTTAGGTCCGGATACCTACAATGAGCAGTTCTTC. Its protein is CASSLGPDTYNEQFF.

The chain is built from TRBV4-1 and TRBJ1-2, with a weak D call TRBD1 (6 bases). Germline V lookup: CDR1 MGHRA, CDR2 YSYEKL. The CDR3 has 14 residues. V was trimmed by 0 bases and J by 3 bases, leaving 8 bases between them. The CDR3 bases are TGCGCCAGCAGCCAAGATGGGGGCTACTATGGCTACACCTTC. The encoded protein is CASSQDGGYYGYTF.

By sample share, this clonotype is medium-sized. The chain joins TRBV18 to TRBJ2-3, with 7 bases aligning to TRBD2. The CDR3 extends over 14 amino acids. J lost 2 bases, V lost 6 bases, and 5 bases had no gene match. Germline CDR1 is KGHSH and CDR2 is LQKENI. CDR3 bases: TGTGCCAGCTCGGGGAGACTAGCCACAGATACGCAGTATTTT. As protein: CASSGRLATDTQYF.

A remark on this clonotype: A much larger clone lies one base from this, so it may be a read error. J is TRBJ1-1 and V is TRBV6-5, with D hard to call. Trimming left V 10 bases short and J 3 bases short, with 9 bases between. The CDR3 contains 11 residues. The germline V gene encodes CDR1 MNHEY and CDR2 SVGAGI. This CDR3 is CANRRDTEAFF. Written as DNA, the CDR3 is TGTGCCAACAGACGGGACACTGAAGCTTTCTTT.

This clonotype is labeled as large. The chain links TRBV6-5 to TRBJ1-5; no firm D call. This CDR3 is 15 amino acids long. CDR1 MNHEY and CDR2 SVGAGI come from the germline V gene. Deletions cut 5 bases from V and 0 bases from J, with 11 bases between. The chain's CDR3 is CASSEHHPSNQPQHF. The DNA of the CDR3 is TGTGCCAGCAGTGAACACCACCCTAGCAATCAGCCCCAGCATTTT.

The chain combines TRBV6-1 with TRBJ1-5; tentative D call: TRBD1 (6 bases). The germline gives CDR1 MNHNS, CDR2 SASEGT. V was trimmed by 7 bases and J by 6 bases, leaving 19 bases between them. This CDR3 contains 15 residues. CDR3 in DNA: TGTGCCAGCACCCGACAGGCGGTTCTCGCTCAGCCCCAGCATTTT. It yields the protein CASTRQAVLAQPQHF.

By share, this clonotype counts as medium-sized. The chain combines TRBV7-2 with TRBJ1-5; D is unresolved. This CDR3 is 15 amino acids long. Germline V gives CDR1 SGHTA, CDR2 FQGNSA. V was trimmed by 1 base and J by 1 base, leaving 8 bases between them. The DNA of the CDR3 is TGTGCCAGCAGCTTAGAAGGTAGAAGCAATCAGCCCCAGCATTTT. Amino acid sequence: CASSLEGRSNQPQHF.

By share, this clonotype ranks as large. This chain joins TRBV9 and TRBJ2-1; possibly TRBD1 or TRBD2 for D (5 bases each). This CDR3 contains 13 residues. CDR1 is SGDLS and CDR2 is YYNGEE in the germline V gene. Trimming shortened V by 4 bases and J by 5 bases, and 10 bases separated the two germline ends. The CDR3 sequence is CASSPGGNNEQFF. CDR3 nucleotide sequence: TGTGCCAGCAGCCCTGGGGGAAACAATGAGCAGTTCTTC. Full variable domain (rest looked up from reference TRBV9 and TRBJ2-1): DSGVTQTPKHLITATGQRVTLRCSPRSGDLSVYWYQQSLDQGLQFLIQYYNGEERAKGNILERFSAQQFPDLHSELNLSSLELGDSALYFCASSPGGNNEQFFGPGTRLTVL.

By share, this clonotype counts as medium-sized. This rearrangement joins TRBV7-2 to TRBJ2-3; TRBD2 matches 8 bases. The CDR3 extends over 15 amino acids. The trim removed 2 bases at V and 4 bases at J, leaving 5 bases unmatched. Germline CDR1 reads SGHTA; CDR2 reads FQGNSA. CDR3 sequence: CASSLNGGEADTQYF. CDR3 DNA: TGTGCCAGCAGCTTAAACGGGGGGGAGGCAGATACGCAGTATTTT.

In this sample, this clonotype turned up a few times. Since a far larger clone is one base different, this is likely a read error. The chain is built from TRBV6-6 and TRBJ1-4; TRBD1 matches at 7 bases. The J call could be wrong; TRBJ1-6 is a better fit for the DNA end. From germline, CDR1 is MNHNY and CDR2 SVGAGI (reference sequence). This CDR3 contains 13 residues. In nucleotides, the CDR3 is TGTGCCAGCAGTTATCAGGGGGGGTCACCCCTCCACTTT. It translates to CASSYQGGSPLHF.

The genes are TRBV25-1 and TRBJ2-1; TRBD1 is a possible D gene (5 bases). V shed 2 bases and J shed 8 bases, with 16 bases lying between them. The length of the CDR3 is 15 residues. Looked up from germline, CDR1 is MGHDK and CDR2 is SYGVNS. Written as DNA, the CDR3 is TGTGCCAGCAGTGAACAACAGGCGGTAGGTGATGAGCAGTTCTTC. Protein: CASSEQQAVGDEQFF.

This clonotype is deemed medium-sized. The CDR3 bases are TGTGCCAGCAGCTTGGGGAGGGAGGGTCACTATGGCTACACCTTC. It codes for CASSLGREGHYGYTF. The gene calls are TRBV5-5 and TRBJ1-2; D uncertain. CDR1 is SGHKS, CDR2 YYEKEE, per germline (reference sequence). CDR3 length equals 15 residues. With 0 bases removed from V and 3 bases from J, the gap between germline ends came to 12 bases.

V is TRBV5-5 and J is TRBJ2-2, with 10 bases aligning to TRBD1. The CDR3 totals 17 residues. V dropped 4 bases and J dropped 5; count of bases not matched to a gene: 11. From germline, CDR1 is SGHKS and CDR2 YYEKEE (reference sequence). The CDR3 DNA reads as TGTGCCAGCAGCCGTGGACAGGGGGAGGGGCGGACCGGGGAGCTGTTTTTT. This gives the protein CASSRGQGEGRTGELFF. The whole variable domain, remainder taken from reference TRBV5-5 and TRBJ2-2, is DAGVTQSPTHLIKTRGQQVTLRCSPISGHKSVSWYQQVLGQGPQFIFQYYEKEERGRGNFPDRFSARQFPNYSSELNVNALLLGDSALYLCASSRGQGEGRTGELFFGEGSRLTVL.

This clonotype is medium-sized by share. Written as DNA, the CDR3 is TGTGCCAGCAGCTTAACAGACAGCTCCTACAATGAGCAGTTCTTC. This encodes CASSLTDSSYNEQFF. The chain employs TRBV7-3 and TRBJ2-1, with a tentative D call TRBD1 (5 bases). CDR1 is SGHTA, CDR2 FQGTGA, per germline. The CDR3 has 15 amino acids. The V end lost 0 bases, the J end lost 0 bases, and 6 bases lay between the germline ends.

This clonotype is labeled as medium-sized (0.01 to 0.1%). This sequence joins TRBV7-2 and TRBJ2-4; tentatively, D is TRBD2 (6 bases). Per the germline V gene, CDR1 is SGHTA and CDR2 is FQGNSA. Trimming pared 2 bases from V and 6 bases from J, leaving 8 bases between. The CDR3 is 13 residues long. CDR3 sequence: CASSLQGGNIQYF. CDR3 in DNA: TGTGCCAGCAGCTTACAGGGAGGAAACATTCAGTACTTC. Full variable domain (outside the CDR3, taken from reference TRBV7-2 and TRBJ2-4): GAGVSQSPSNKVTEKGKDVELRCDPISGHTALYWYRQSLGQGLEFLIYFQGNSAPDKSGLPSDRFSAERTGGSVSTLTIQRTQQEDSAVYLCASSLQGGNIQYFGAGTRLSVL.

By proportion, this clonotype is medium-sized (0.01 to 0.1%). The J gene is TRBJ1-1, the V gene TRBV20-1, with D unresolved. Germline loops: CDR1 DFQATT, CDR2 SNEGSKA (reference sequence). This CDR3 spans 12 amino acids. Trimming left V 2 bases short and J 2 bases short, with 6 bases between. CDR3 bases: TGCAGTGCTAGAAGGTCTAACACTGAAGCTTTCTTT. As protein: CSARRSNTEAFF.

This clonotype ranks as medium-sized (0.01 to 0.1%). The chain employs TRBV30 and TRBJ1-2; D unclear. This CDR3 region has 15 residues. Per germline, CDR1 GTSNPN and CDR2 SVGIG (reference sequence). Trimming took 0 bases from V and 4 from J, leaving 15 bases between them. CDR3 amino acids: CAWSVSLGSSYGYTF. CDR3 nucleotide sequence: TGTGCCTGGAGTGTGTCATTGGGCAGCAGCTATGGCTACACCTTC.

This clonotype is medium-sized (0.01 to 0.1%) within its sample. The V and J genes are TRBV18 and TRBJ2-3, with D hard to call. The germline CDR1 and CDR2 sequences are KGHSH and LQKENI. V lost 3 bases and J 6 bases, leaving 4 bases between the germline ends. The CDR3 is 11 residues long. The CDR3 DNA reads TGTGCCAGCTCACCTCAGGATACGCAGTATTTT. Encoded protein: CASSPQDTQYF.

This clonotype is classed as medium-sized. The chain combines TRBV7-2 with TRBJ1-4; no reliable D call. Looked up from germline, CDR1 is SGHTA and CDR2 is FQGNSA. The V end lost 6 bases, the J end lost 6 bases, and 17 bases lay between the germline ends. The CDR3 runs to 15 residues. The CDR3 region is CASRPYSGQDEKLFF. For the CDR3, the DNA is TGTGCCAGCAGGCCTTACAGCGGGCAAGATGAAAAACTGTTTTTT.

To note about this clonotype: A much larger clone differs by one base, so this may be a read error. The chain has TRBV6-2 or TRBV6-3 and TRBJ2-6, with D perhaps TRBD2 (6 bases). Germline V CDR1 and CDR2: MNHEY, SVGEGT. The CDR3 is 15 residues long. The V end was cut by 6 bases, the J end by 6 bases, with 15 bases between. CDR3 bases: TGTGCCAGCAGCCTCCGGGGGTATGAGGCCAACGTCCTGACTTTC. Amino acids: CASSLRGYEANVLTF.

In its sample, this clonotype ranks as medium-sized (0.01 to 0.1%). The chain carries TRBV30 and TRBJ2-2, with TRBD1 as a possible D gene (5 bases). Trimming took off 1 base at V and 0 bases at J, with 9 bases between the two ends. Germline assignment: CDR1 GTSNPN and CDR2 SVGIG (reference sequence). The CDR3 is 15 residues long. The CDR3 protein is CAWSGGRSNTGELFF. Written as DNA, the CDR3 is TGTGCCTGGAGTGGGGGCAGATCGAACACCGGGGAGCTGTTTTTT.

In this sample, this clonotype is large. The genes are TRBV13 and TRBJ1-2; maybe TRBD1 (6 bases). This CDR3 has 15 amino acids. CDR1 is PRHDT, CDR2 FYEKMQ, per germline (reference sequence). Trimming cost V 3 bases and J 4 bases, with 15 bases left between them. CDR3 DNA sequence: TGTGCCAGCAGCTTCCAGGGGCGAATGGTCTATGGCTACACCTTC. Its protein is CASSFQGRMVYGYTF.

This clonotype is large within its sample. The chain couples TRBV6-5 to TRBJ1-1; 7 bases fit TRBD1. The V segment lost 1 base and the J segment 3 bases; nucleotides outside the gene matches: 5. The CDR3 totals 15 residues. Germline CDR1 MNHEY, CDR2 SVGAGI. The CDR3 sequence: CASSYYGRGDTEAFF. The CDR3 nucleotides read TGTGCCAGCAGTTACTATGGCAGGGGGGACACTGAAGCTTTCTTT.

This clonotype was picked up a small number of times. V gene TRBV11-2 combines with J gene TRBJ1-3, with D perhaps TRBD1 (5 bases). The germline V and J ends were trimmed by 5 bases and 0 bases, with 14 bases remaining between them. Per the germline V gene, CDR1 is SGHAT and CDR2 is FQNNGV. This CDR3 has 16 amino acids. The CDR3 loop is CASSHAGAVSGNTIYF. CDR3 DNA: TGTGCCAGCAGCCACGCCGGGGCGGTCTCTGGAAACACCATATATTTT.

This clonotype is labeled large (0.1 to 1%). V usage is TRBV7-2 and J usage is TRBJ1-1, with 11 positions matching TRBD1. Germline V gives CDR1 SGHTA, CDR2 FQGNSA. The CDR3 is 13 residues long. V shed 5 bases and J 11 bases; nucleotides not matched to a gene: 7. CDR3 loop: CASSPEGQGVAFF. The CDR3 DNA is TGTGCCAGCAGCCCTGAGGGACAGGGGGTCGCTTTCTTT.